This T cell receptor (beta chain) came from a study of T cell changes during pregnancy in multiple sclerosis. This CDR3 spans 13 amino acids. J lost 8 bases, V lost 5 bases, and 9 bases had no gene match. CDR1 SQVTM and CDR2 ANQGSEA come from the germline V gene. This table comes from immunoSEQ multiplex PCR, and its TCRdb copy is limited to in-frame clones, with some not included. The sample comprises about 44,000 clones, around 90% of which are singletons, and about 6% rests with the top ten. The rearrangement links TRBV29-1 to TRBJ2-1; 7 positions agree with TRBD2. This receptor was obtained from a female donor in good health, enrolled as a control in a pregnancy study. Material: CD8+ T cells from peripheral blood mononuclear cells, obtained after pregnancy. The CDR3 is CSVSRDYNDEQFF. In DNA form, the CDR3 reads TGCAGCGTTTCCAGGGACTATAACGATGAGCAGTTCTTC.